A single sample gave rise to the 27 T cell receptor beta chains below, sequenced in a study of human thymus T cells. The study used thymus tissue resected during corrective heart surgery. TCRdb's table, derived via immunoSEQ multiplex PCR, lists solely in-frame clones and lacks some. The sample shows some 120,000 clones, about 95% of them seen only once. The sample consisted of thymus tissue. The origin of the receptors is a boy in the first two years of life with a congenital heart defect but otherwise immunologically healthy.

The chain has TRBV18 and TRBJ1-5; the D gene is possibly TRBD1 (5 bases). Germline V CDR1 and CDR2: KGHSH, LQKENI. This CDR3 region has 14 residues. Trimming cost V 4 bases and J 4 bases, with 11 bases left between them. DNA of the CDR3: TGTGCCAGCTCACGGGGAGCAGGGAATCAGCCCCAGCATTTT. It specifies CASSRGAGNQPQHF.

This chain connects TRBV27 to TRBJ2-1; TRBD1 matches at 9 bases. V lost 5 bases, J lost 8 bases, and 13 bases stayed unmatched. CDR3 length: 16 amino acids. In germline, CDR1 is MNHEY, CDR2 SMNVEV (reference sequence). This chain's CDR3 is CASSPRRDRVKDEQFF. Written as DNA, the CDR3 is TGTGCCAGCAGTCCCCGACGGGACAGGGTTAAGGATGAGCAGTTCTTC.

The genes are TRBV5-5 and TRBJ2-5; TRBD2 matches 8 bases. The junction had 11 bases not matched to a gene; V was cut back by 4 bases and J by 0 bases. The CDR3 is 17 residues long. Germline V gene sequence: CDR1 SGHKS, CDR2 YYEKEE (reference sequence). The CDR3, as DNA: TGTGCCAGCAGCGGGAGGCGGGGGGCCCCTTACCAAGAGACCCAGTACTTC. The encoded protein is CASSGRRGAPYQETQYF.

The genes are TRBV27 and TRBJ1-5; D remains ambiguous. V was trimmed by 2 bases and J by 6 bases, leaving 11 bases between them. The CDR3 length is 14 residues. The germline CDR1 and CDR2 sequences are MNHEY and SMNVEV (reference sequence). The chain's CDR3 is CASSLDGEGQPQHF. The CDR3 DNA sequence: TGTGCCAGCAGTTTAGACGGGGAGGGTCAGCCCCAGCATTTT.

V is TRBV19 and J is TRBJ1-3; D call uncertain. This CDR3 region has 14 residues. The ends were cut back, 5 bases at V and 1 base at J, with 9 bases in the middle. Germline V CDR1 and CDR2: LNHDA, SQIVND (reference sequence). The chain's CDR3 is CASSHAGSGNTIYF. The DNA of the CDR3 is TGTGCCAGTAGTCACGCGGGGTCTGGAAACACCATATATTTT. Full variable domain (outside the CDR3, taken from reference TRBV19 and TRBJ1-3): DGGITQSPKYLFRKEGQNVTLSCEQNLNHDAMYWYRQDPGQGLRLIYYSQIVNDFQKGDIAEGYSVSREKKESFPLTVTSAQKNPTAFYLCASSHAGSGNTIYFGEGSWLTVV.

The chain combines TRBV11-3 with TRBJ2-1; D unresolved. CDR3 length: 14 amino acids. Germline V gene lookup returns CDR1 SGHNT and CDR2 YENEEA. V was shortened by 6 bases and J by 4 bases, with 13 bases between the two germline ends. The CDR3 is CASRTTGRYNEQFF. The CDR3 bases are TGTGCCAGCAGGACGACTGGGCGGTACAATGAGCAGTTCTTC.

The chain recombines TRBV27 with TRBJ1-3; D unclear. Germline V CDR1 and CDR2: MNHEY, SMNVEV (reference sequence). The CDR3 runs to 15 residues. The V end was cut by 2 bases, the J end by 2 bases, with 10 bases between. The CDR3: CASSLRREAGNTIYF. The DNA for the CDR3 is TGTGCCAGCAGTTTAAGAAGGGAGGCTGGAAACACCATATATTTT.

The CDR3 region is CASSDWRDQETQYF. The CDR3 region has the DNA TGTGCCAGCAGCGATTGGAGGGACCAAGAGACCCAGTACTTC. The chain employs TRBV7-9 and TRBJ2-5; D may be TRBD2 (6 bases). The CDR3 consists of 14 residues. Germline loops: CDR1 SEHNR, CDR2 FQNEAQ (reference sequence). The V end lost 5 bases, the J end lost 0 bases, and 10 bases lay between the germline ends.

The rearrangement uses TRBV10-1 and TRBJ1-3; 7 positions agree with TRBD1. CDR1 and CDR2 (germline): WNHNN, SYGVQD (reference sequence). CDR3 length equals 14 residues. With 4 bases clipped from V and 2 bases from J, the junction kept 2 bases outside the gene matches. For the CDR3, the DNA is TGCGCCAGCAGTGTAACAGGGGCTGGAAACACCATATATTTT. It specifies CASSVTGAGNTIYF.

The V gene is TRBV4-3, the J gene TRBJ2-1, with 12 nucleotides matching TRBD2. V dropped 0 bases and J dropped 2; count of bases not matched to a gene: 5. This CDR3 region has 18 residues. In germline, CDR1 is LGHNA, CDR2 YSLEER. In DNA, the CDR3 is TGCGCCAGCAGCCAAGATCGGGCTAGCGGGGGGGCCTACAATGAGCAGTTCTTC. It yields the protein CASSQDRASGGAYNEQFF.

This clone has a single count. The CDR3 DNA follows: TGTGCCAGTAGTCCCTTTAGAGGGGGCGCAAACACTGAAGCTTTCTTT. Translated, it gives CASSPFRGGANTEAFF. The chain is built from TRBV19 and TRBJ1-1, with TRBD1 matching 7 bases. Trimming at V came to 5 bases and at J to 2 bases, leaving 11 bases not matched to a gene. The CDR3 extends over 16 amino acids. Germline V gives CDR1 LNHDA, CDR2 SQIVND (reference sequence). The variable domain in full, completed from reference TRBV19 and TRBJ1-1, reads DGGITQSPKYLFRKEGQNVTLSCEQNLNHDAMYWYRQDPGQGLRLIYYSQIVNDFQKGDIAEGYSVSREKKESFPLTVTSAQKNPTAFYLCASSPFRGGANTEAFFGQGTRLTVV.

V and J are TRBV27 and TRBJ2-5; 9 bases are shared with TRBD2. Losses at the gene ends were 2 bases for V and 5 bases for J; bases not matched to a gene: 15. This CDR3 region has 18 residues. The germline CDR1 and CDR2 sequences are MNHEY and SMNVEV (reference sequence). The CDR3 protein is CASSLSPPLAGEGETQYF. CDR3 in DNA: TGTGCCAGCAGTTTAAGCCCCCCTTTAGCGGGGGAGGGGGAGACCCAGTACTTC.

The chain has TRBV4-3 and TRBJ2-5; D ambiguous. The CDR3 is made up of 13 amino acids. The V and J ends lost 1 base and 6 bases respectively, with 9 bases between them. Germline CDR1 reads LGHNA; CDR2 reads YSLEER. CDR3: CASSQGDEKTQYF. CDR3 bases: TGCGCCAGCAGCCAAGGTGACGAAAAGACCCAGTACTTC.

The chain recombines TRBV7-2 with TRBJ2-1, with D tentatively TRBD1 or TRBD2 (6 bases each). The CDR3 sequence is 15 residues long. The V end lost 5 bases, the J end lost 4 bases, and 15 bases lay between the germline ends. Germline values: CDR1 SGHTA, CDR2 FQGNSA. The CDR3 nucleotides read TGTGCCAGCAGCGCCTGGGGGGCGGGATACAATGAGCAGTTCTTC. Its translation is CASSAWGAGYNEQFF.

The CDR3 nucleotides read TGTGCCAGCAGTCTTTTAGCGGGGAGAACCTACGAGCAGTACTTC. As protein: CASSLLAGRTYEQYF. The genes are TRBV27 and TRBJ2-7; TRBD2 agrees at 8 bases. Germline V gene lookup returns CDR1 MNHEY and CDR2 SMNVEV (reference sequence). The CDR3 is made up of 15 amino acids. V lost 5 bases, J lost 2 bases, and 8 bases stayed unmatched.

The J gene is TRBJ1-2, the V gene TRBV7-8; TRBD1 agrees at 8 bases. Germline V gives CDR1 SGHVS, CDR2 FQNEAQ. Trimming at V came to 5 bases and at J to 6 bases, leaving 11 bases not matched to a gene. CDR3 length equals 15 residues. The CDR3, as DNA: TGTGCCAGCAGCCTGGGGATTACAGGGGGGGATGGCTACACCTTC. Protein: CASSLGITGGDGYTF.

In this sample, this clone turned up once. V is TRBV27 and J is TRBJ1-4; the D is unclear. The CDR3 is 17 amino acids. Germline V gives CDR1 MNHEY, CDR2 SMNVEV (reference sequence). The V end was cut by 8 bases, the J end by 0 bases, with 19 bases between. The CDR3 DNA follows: TGTGCCAGCGGTCCGAACAGCCCACCTTCAACTAATGAAAAACTGTTTTTT. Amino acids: CASGPNSPPSTNEKLFF.

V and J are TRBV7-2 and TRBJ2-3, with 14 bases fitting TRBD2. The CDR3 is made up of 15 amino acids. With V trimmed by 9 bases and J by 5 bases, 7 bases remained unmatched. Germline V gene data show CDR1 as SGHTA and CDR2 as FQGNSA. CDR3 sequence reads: CASRLAGGPKDTQYF. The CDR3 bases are TGTGCCAGTAGACTAGCGGGGGGGCCAAAAGATACGCAGTATTTT.

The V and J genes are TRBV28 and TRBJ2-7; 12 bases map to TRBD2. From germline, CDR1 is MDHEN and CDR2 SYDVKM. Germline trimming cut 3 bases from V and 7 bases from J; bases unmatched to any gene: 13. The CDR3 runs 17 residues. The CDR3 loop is CASSFRTSGVGSREQYF. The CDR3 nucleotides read TGTGCCAGCAGTTTTAGGACTAGCGGGGTCGGGAGTCGGGAGCAGTACTTC.

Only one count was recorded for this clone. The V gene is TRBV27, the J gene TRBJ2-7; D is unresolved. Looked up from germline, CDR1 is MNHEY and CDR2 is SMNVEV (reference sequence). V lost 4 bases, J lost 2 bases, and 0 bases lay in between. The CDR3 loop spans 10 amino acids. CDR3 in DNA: TGTGCCAGCAGTTCCTACGAGCAGTACTTC. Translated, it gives CASSSYEQYF.

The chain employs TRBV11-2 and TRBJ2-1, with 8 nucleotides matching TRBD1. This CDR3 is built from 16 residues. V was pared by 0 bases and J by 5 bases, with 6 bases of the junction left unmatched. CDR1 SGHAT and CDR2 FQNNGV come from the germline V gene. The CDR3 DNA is TGTGCCAGCAGCTTAGAGGACAGGGCGCCAAACAATGAGCAGTTCTTC. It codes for CASSLEDRAPNNEQFF.

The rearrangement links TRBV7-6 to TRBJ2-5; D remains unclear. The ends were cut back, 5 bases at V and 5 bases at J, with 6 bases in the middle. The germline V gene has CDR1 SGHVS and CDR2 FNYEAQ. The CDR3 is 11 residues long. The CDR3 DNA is TGTGCCAGCAGCCACCGGGAGACCCAGTACTTC. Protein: CASSHRETQYF. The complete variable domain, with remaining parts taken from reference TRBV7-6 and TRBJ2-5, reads GAGVSQSPRYKVTKRGQDVALRCDPISGHVSLYWYRQALGQGPEFLTYFNYEAQQDKSGLPNDRFSAERPEGSISTLTIQRTEQRDSAMYRCASSHRETQYFGPGTRLLVL.

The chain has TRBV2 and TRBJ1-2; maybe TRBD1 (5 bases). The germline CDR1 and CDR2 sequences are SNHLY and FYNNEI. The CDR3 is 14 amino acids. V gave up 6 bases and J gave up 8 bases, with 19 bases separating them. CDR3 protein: CASSHPGWIDGYTF. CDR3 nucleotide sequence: TGTGCCAGCAGCCACCCAGGGTGGATTGACGGCTACACCTTC.

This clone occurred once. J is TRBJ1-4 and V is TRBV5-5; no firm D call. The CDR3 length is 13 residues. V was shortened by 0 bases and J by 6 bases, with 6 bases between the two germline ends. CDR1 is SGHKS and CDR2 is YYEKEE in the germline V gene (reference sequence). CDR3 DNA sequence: TGTGCCAGCAGCTTGGTGTCAGATGAAAAACTGTTTTTT. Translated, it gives CASSLVSDEKLFF.

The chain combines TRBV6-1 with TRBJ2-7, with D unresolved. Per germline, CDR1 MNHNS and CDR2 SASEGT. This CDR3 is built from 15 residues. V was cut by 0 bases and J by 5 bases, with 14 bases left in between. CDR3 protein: CASSEAGLIRNEQYF. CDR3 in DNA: TGTGCCAGCAGTGAAGCGGGTTTGATTCGAAACGAGCAGTACTTC.

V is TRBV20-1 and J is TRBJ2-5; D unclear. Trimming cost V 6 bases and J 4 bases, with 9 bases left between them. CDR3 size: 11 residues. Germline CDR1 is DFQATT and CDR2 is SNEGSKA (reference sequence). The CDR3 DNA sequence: TGCAGTGCCCCCCCGGTAGAGACCCAGTACTTC. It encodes CSAPPVETQYF.

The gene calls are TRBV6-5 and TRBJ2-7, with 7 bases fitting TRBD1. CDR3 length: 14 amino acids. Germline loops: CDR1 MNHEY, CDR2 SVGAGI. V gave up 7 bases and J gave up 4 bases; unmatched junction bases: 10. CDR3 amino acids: CASTHRGRRYEQYF. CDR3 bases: TGTGCCAGCACCCACAGGGGACGCCGTTACGAGCAGTACTTC.